One sample yielded the 7 T cell receptor beta chains listed below, sequenced in a study of blood T cells in healthy people across ages. PCR was performed a second time for about 6 to 11 cycles using a sample-barcoded 5' primer and a J-beta primer mix. TCRdb redid the calling of the 5' RACE reads with MiXCR, one entry per CDR3 protein. This table has about 760,000 distinct CDR3 sequences, approximately 60% appearing once. The sequencing input was blood. The receptors stem from a man between 40 and 49 years old in good health.

The genes are TRBV4-3 and TRBJ2-1; 7 bases are a match to TRBD2. The germline V gene has CDR1 LGHNA and CDR2 YSLEER. The CDR3 is 13 residues long. With 1 base clipped from V and 15 bases from J, the junction kept 9 bases outside the gene matches. CDR3 sequence (DNA): TGCGCCAGCAGCCAAGCGGGCGGGAGAGCCACGTTCTTC. Its translation is CASSQAGGRATFF.

V usage is TRBV18 and J usage is TRBJ2-5, with TRBD2 as a possible D gene (5 bases). The J call may be incorrect, as the DNA end agrees better with TRBJ2-7. CDR3 length: 15 amino acids. Germline V gene data show CDR1 as KGHSH and CDR2 as LQKENI. This CDR3 reads CASSPDPVGSYEQYF. The CDR3, as DNA: TGTGCCAGCTCACCCGACCCGGTGGGGAGCTACGAGCAGTACTTC.

This sequence joins TRBV7-3 and TRBJ2-5; 10 positions agree with TRBD1. CDR3 length: 16 residues. The germline V gene has CDR1 SGHTA and CDR2 FQGTGA. The V gene end was trimmed by 4 bases and the J gene end by 2 bases; junction bases not matched to a gene: 7. CDR3 in amino acids: CASSSTGGGMQETQYF. CDR3 in DNA: TGTGCCAGCAGCTCGACAGGGGGCGGAATGCAAGAGACCCAGTACTTC.

This chain links TRBV15 with TRBJ2-1; a weak D match, TRBD1 (5 bases). The J call may be incorrect, as the DNA end agrees better with TRBJ2-7. The CDR3 contains 20 residues. From germline, CDR1 is LNHNV and CDR2 YYDKDF (reference sequence). CDR3 nucleotide sequence: TGTGCCACCAGCAGCAGCTTTTCAGGCAGGGATACGAGCTCCTACAATGAGCAGTACTTC. Translating it yields CATSSSFSGRDTSSYNEQYF.

The chain links TRBV7-6 to TRBJ2-4; D is unresolved. This CDR3 is 17 amino acids long. Germline V lookup: CDR1 SGHVS, CDR2 FNYEAQ. The V end was cut by 5 bases, the J end by 0 bases, with 17 bases between. The CDR3: CASSLKSRTQAKNIQYF. The CDR3, as DNA: TGTGCCAGCAGCCTCAAAAGCCGTACGCAAGCCAAAAACATTCAGTACTTC.

V usage is TRBV28 and J usage is TRBJ2-1; D not resolved. Germline lookup yields CDR1 MDHEN and CDR2 SYDVKM. Trimming stripped 5 bases from V and 0 bases from J, with 11 bases between. The CDR3 consists of 15 residues. The CDR3 DNA reads as TGTGCCAGCAGTGCTCCGCAGAGCTCCTACAATGAGCAGTTCTTC. Translated, it gives CASSAPQSSYNEQFF.

The rearrangement joins TRBV28 to TRBJ2-5, with 13 bases matching TRBD2. Germline V CDR1 and CDR2: MDHEN, SYDVKM. V lost 1 base to trimming and J lost 7 bases; unmatched junction nucleotides: 9. This CDR3 has 17 residues. CDR3 DNA sequence: TGTGCCAGCAGTTTATCGGGACTAGCGGGGACACGGGGGACCCAGTACTTC. This encodes CASSLSGLAGTRGTQYF.